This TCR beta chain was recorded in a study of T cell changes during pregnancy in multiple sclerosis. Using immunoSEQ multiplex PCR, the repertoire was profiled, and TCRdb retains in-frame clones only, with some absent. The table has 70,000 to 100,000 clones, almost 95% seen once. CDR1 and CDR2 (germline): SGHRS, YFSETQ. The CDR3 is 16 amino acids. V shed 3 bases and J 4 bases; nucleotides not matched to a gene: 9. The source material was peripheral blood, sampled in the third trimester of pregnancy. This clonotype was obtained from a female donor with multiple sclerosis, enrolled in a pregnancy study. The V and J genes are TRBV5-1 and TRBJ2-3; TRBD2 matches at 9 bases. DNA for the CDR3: TGCGCCAGCAGCTCCGGACTAGCGAGATTTGCAGATACGCAGTATTTT. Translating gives CASSSGLARFADTQYF. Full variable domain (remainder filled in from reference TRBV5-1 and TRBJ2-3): KAGVTQTPRYLIKTRGQQVTLSCSPISGHRSVSWYQQTPGQGLQFLFEYFSETQRNKGNFPGRFSGRQFSNSRSEMNVSTLELGDSALYLCASSSGLARFADTQYFGPGTRLTVL.